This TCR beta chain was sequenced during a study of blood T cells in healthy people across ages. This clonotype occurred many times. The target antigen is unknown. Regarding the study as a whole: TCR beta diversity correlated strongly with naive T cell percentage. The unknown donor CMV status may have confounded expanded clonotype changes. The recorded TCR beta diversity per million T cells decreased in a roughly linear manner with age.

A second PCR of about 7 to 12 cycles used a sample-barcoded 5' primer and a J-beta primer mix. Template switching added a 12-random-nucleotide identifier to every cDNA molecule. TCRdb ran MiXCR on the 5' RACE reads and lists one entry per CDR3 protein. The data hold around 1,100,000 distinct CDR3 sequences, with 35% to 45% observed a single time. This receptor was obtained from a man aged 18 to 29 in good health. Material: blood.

The CDR3 here is CASSLLGQETQYF. The CDR3 DNA reads TGTGCCAGCAGTTTACTGGGGCAAGAGACCCAGTACTTC. The V and J genes are TRBV12-3 or TRBV12-4 and TRBJ2-5; D unclear. The CDR3 runs 13 residues. Trimming removed 2 bases at V and 2 bases at J, with 6 bases between.